Following are 29 T cell receptor beta chains from one sample sequenced in a study of blood T cell repertoires in COVID-19. The assay was immunoSEQ multiplex PCR, and TCRdb's table has in-frame clones only and misses some. Among 200,000 to 300,000 clones, about nine tenths were seen once, and the ten largest hold approximately 2.6%. The sample was peripheral blood. Receptors were obtained from a person under 35 with COVID-19, enrolled during active disease.

This clone was counted a few times. The chain has TRBV5-8 and TRBJ1-2; D is perhaps TRBD1 (5 bases). CDR1 and CDR2 (germline): SGHTS, YDEGEE. The length of the CDR3 is 15 residues. V lost 7 bases and J 0 bases, leaving 16 bases between the germline ends. CDR3 bases: TGTGCCAGCGCCCAAAGGGGCAGCTCTAACTATGGCTACACCTTC. Its protein is CASAQRGSSNYGYTF.

The CDR3 is CASSVPGTSGNEQFF. The CDR3 DNA is TGTGCCAGCAGTGTGCCCGGGACTAGCGGAAATGAGCAGTTCTTC. The V call is TRBV27, the J call TRBJ2-1; 11 bases map to TRBD2. Germline CDR1 MNHEY, CDR2 SMNVEV (reference sequence). V was clipped by 5 bases and J by 7 bases; unmatched bases: 7. CDR3 size: 15 residues.

The chain carries TRBV19 and TRBJ1-3; TRBD1 agrees at 9 bases. Germline values: CDR1 LNHDA, CDR2 SQIVND (reference sequence). This CDR3 spans 17 amino acids. V lost 2 bases to trimming and J lost 0 bases; unmatched junction nucleotides: 5. The CDR3 bases are TGTGCCAGTAGTATACCGGGACAGGGTGACTCTGGAAACACCATATATTTT. Protein product: CASSIPGQGDSGNTIYF.

The chain couples TRBV9 to TRBJ2-1; weak D call: TRBD2 (6 bases). The germline gives CDR1 SGDLS, CDR2 YYNGEE. Trimming took 6 bases from V and 6 from J, leaving 16 bases between them. The CDR3 extends over 14 amino acids. CDR3 sequence: CASTRSGAGNEQFF. The CDR3 DNA is TGTGCCAGCACCCGTAGCGGAGCCGGCAATGAGCAGTTCTTC. Complete variable domain (other parts from reference TRBV9 and TRBJ2-1): DSGVTQTPKHLITATGQRVTLRCSPRSGDLSVYWYQQSLDQGLQFLIQYYNGEERAKGNILERFSAQQFPDLHSELNLSSLELGDSALYFCASTRSGAGNEQFFGPGTRLTVL.

To note about this clone: One end of the junction does not line up with germline, which may come from a read error. V and J are TRBV7-7 and TRBJ2-2; tentatively, D is TRBD1 (6 bases). This CDR3 spans 15 amino acids. Germline CDR1 is SSHAT and CDR2 is FNYEAQ (reference sequence). CDR3 amino acids: CASSLAPQGTGELFF. The CDR3 nucleotides read TGTGCTAGCAGCTTAGCCCCACAGGGTACCGGGGAGCTGTTTTTT.

The chain carries TRBV28 and TRBJ2-1, with 10 bases fitting TRBD2. Germline assignment: CDR1 MDHEN and CDR2 SYDVKM. The junction had 3 bases not matched to a gene; V was cut back by 2 bases and J by 5 bases. The CDR3 is made up of 15 amino acids. The CDR3 is CASSLRLAGDNEQFF. CDR3 bases: TGTGCCAGCAGTTTACGGCTAGCGGGAGACAATGAGCAGTTCTTC.

This chain links TRBV9 with TRBJ1-4; TRBD1 might be the D (6 bases). The length of the CDR3 is 14 residues. Germline V gives CDR1 SGDLS, CDR2 YYNGEE. Trimming removed 3 bases at V and 2 bases at J, with 8 bases between. CDR3 in DNA: TGTGCCAGCAGCGGTACAGGGACTAATGAAAAACTGTTTTTT. This sequence encodes CASSGTGTNEKLFF.

This clone is a singleton in its sample. V usage is TRBV4-3 and J usage is TRBJ2-7; 8 bases align to TRBD2. There are 16 residues in the CDR3. J was trimmed by 2 bases and V by 3 bases; bases with no gene match: 9. Per germline, CDR1 LGHNA and CDR2 YSLEER. CDR3 loop: CASSHSTSGSTYEQYF. The CDR3 DNA reads as TGCGCCAGCAGCCATTCCACTAGCGGATCCACCTACGAGCAGTACTTC.

At least ten counts were recorded for this clone. This CDR3 reads CASSERAGRDNEQFF. CDR3 nucleotides: TGTGCCAGCAGCGAGAGGGCGGGGAGGGACAATGAGCAGTTCTTC. The rearrangement uses TRBV7-8 and TRBJ2-1; TRBD2 matches 7 bases. This CDR3 contains 15 residues. Per germline, CDR1 SGHVS and CDR2 FQNEAQ. The V gene end was trimmed by 5 bases and the J gene end by 5 bases; junction bases not matched to a gene: 9.

The chain has TRBV11-2 and TRBJ2-1, with unresolved D. The CDR3 has 12 residues. Germline V gene sequence: CDR1 SGHAT, CDR2 FQNNGV. The V end lost 4 bases, the J end lost 6 bases, and 7 bases lay between the germline ends. The CDR3: CASSSTFNEQFF. In DNA form, the CDR3 reads TGTGCCAGCAGCTCCACTTTCAATGAGCAGTTCTTC.

The chain uses TRBV2 and TRBJ2-7; 7 bases are shared with TRBD1. The CDR3 has 14 amino acids. The trim removed 1 base at V and 5 bases at J, leaving 5 bases unmatched. Germline V lookup: CDR1 SNHLY, CDR2 FYNNEI. CDR3 residues: CASSEGYRGDEQYF. Written as DNA, the CDR3 is TGTGCCAGCAGTGAAGGTTACAGGGGTGACGAGCAGTACTTC.

This chain connects TRBV3-1 (or the pseudogene TRBV3-2) to TRBJ2-7; 11 nucleotides line up with TRBD2. The CDR3 runs 15 residues. With 4 bases clipped from V and 2 bases from J, the junction kept 4 bases outside the gene matches. Germline CDR1 LGHDT, CDR2 YNNKEL (reference sequence). In nucleotides, the CDR3 is TGTGCCAGCAGCCGAGGACTAGCGGGCCCCTACGAGCAGTACTTC. It codes for CASSRGLAGPYEQYF.

On this clone: Other DNA sequences within the sample encode an identical CDR3. The chain is built from TRBV5-1 and TRBJ1-2, with D unclear. The CDR3 is 13 amino acids. Deletions cut 0 bases from V and 2 bases from J, with 5 bases between. The V gene's germline CDR1 is SGHRS and CDR2 YFSETQ. CDR3: CASSLAANYGYTF. The CDR3 DNA is TGCGCCAGCAGCTTGGCTGCGAACTATGGCTACACCTTC. Full variable domain (missing parts from reference TRBV5-1 and TRBJ1-2): KAGVTQTPRYLIKTRGQQVTLSCSPISGHRSVSWYQQTPGQGLQFLFEYFSETQRNKGNFPGRFSGRQFSNSRSEMNVSTLELGDSALYLCASSLAANYGYTFGSGTRLTVV.

The J gene is TRBJ1-1, the V gene TRBV30; 7 bases align to TRBD1. The ends lost 3 bases at V and 3 bases at J; junction bases unmatched: 10. Germline CDR1 reads GTSNPN; CDR2 reads SVGIG (reference sequence). The CDR3 covers 15 residues. The CDR3 loop reads CAWRETGLGDTEAFF. Written as DNA, the CDR3 is TGTGCCTGGAGAGAGACAGGGTTGGGGGACACTGAAGCTTTCTTT. The entire variable domain, with the rest obtained from reference TRBV30 and TRBJ1-1, is as follows: SQTIHQWPATLVQPVGSPLSLECTVEGTSNPNLYWYRQAAGRGLQLLFYSVGIGQISSEVPQNLSASRPQDRQFILSSKKLLLSDSGFYLCAWRETGLGDTEAFFGQGTRLTVV.

The rearrangement links TRBV14 to TRBJ2-5; TRBD2 matches at 7 bases. Germline assignment: CDR1 SGHDN and CDR2 FVKESK. This CDR3 spans 15 amino acids. The trim removed 0 bases at V and 4 bases at J, leaving 5 bases unmatched. CDR3 in amino acids: CASSQDIPSGETQYF. In nucleotides, the CDR3 is TGTGCCAGCAGCCAAGATATACCTAGCGGAGAGACCCAGTACTTC.

This chain uses TRBV5-1 with TRBJ2-5; 11 nucleotides align to TRBD2. The CDR3 length is 15 residues. V was pared by 4 bases and J by 9 bases, with 11 bases of the junction left unmatched. The V gene's germline CDR1 is SGHRS and CDR2 YFSETQ. The CDR3 DNA sequence: TGCGCCAGCAGCACCACTCTAGCGGGAGGCGGGGCCCAGTACTTC. Translating gives CASSTTLAGGGAQYF.

Here the CDR3 DNA reads TGCGCCAGCACCGAGAATCTACAGCGGGAGGTGAAGAATGAGCAGTTCTTC. It is translated as CASTENLQREVKNEQFF. The chain links TRBV10-1 to TRBJ2-1; 9 nucleotides agree with TRBD2. There are 17 residues in the CDR3. Per the germline V gene, CDR1 is WNHNN and CDR2 is SYGVQD (reference sequence). V lost 7 bases to trimming and J lost 7 bases; unmatched junction nucleotides: 17.

This clone was detected only a few times. The chain is built from TRBV5-5 and TRBJ1-1; D possibly corresponds to TRBD1 (6 bases). The CDR3 loop spans 13 amino acids. The V gene lost 3 bases and the J gene lost 1 base, with 7 bases spanning the gap. Germline CDR1 SGHKS, CDR2 YYEKEE (reference sequence). CDR3 coding DNA: TGTGCCAGCAGCTGGGGGCGGAACACTGAAGCTTTCTTT. This encodes CASSWGRNTEAFF.

The V call is TRBV5-5, the J call TRBJ2-3, with D maybe TRBD2 (5 bases). Looked up from germline, CDR1 is SGHKS and CDR2 is YYEKEE (reference sequence). The CDR3 totals 15 residues. With 2 bases removed from V and 7 bases from J, the gap between germline ends came to 17 bases. CDR3 protein: CASSFGPSGTNTQYF. Written as DNA, the CDR3 is TGTGCCAGCAGCTTCGGGCCCAGCGGTACAAATACGCAGTATTTT. Full variable domain (remainder filled in from reference TRBV5-5 and TRBJ2-3): DAGVTQSPTHLIKTRGQQVTLRCSPISGHKSVSWYQQVLGQGPQFIFQYYEKEERGRGNFPDRFSARQFPNYSSELNVNALLLGDSALYLCASSFGPSGTNTQYFGPGTRLTVL.

The rearrangement links TRBV27 to TRBJ1-6; no clear D. Per germline, CDR1 MNHEY and CDR2 SMNVEV (reference sequence). The CDR3 covers 14 residues. The V and J ends lost 3 bases and 8 bases respectively, with 11 bases between them. The CDR3: CASSFGGYDSPLHF. The CDR3 DNA is TGTGCCAGCAGTTTTGGAGGGTACGATTCACCCCTCCACTTT.

The chain combines TRBV13 with TRBJ2-1, with D possibly matching TRBD2 (5 bases). Germline loops: CDR1 PRHDT, CDR2 FYEKMQ (reference sequence). The V and J ends lost 4 bases and 8 bases respectively, with 12 bases between them. This CDR3 has 13 amino acids. The CDR3 DNA is TGTGCCAGCAGCTCCGGGATGGCCTATGAGCAGTTCTTC. This sequence encodes CASSSGMAYEQFF.

The chain is built from TRBV11-2 and TRBJ2-3; D is perhaps TRBD2 (6 bases). V was clipped by 5 bases and J by 4 bases, with 22 bases between them. This CDR3 is 17 amino acids long. CDR1 and CDR2 from the germline V gene are SGHAT and FQNNGV. CDR3 DNA: TGTGCCAGCAGCCCCCTCCGGGACTCTCTGAGTGCAGATACGCAGTATTTT. It translates to CASSPLRDSLSADTQYF.

This clone was recorded only once. V gene TRBV7-8 combines with J gene TRBJ2-7, with 8 bases that match TRBD2. V lost 4 bases and J lost 4; bases outside the gene matches: 6. The CDR3 has 14 amino acids. Germline lookup yields CDR1 SGHVS and CDR2 FQNEAQ. The CDR3 protein is CASSSPGGRYEQYF. In nucleotides, the CDR3 is TGTGCCAGCAGCTCCCCGGGGGGGCGGTACGAGCAGTACTTC.

On this clone: The same CDR3 is also encoded by other DNA sequences in this sample. This chain connects TRBV20-1 to TRBJ2-5; TRBD1 might be the D (6 bases). Trimming took off 3 bases at V and 4 bases at J, with 6 bases between the two ends. The CDR3 has 11 amino acids. Germline V lookup: CDR1 DFQATT, CDR2 SNEGSKA (reference sequence). The CDR3 protein is CSARTGETQYF. The CDR3 bases are TGCAGTGCTAGGACAGGAGAGACCCAGTACTTC.

This chain joins TRBV9 and TRBJ2-5, with a possible D match to TRBD1 (6 bases). Germline CDR1 and CDR2: SGDLS and YYNGEE. Trimming stripped 0 bases from V and 1 base from J, with 13 bases between. The CDR3 has 16 amino acids. The CDR3 coding sequence is TGTGCCAGCAGCGTAGTCCCTACAGGGTCCCAAGAGACCCAGTACTTC. Its translation is CASSVVPTGSQETQYF.

V usage is TRBV5-4 and J usage is TRBJ2-5, with 8 nucleotides matching TRBD2. The CDR3 covers 17 residues. J gave up 5 bases and V 4 bases, and 16 bases lay outside the gene matches. CDR1 and CDR2 (germline): SGHNT, YYREEE (reference sequence). CDR3 DNA: TGTGCCAGCAGCCCGCGCACCACTAGCGGCACTAGGGAGACCCAGTACTTC. It translates to CASSPRTTSGTRETQYF.

V usage is TRBV5-6 and J usage is TRBJ1-2; D might be TRBD1 (6 bases). With 1 base removed from V and 3 bases from J, the gap between germline ends came to 7 bases. Germline V gene sequence: CDR1 SGHDT, CDR2 YYEEEE. The CDR3 has 13 amino acids. The chain's CDR3 is CASSLNRDYGYTF. The CDR3 DNA reads TGTGCCAGCAGCTTGAACAGGGACTATGGCTACACCTTC.

This clone has only a few counts. J is TRBJ1-2 and V is TRBV7-9, with 9 bases that match TRBD1. Germline trimming cut 0 bases from V and 7 bases from J; bases unmatched to any gene: 12. The CDR3 has 17 amino acids. Germline values: CDR1 SEHNR, CDR2 FQNEAQ (reference sequence). The DNA for the CDR3 is TGTGCCAGCAGCTTAGCGCTGGTTTCCCGGGACAGGGTTGGCTACACCTTC. Translated, it gives CASSLALVSRDRVGYTF.

Of note for this clone: The sample contains more than one DNA sequence encoding this CDR3. The chain combines TRBV19 with TRBJ1-2; 8 nucleotides align to TRBD1. The CDR3 covers 13 residues. Germline V gene data show CDR1 as LNHDA and CDR2 as SQIVND (reference sequence). V was clipped by 5 bases and J by 4 bases; unmatched bases: 3. The CDR3 reads CASSPGTGYGYTF. Written as DNA, the CDR3 is TGTGCCAGTAGTCCGGGGACAGGCTATGGCTACACCTTC.